Listed below are T cell receptor beta chains from one sample, sequenced in a study of identical twins. MiXCR was run by TCRdb on the 5' RACE reads, yielding one entry per CDR3 protein. This table holds some 300,000 distinct CDR3 sequences, roughly 12% found once. The sample was also linked to a second study, of yellow fever vaccine responses in identical twins.

The sample comprised CD8+ T cells sorted from blood. These receptors came from a woman aged 18 to 35 in good health. CDR3s include the opening cysteine and the closing phenylalanine or tryptophan. Fields, in order: clone size, V gene, J gene, D gene, CDR3 DNA, CDR3 protein. D genes are given only for firm matches. For some rows the clone size is stated as once, few or many, or as a class when expanded; others skip it.

clone size: NA
V gene: TRBV10-1
J gene: TRBJ2-1
D gene: NA
CDR3 DNA: TGCGCCAGCAGTGAGATCCTAGGCAGCTCCTACAATGAGCAGTTCTTC
CDR3 protein: CASSEILGSSYNEQFF

clone size: NA
V gene: TRBV12-5
J gene: TRBJ2-2
D gene: NA
CDR3 DNA: TGTGCTACGAGCGTTATCGGGGAGCTGTTTTTT
CDR3 protein: CATSVIGELFF

clone size: NA
V gene: TRBV14
J gene: TRBJ1-2
D gene: NA
CDR3 DNA: TGTGCCAGCAGCCAAAGGGATAACTATGGCTACACCTTC
CDR3 protein: CASSQRDNYGYTF

clone size: few
V gene: TRBV4-1
J gene: TRBJ2-2
D gene: NA
CDR3 DNA: TGCGCCAGCAGCCAATCTAGGACCGGGGAGCTGTTTTTT
CDR3 protein: CASSQSRTGELFF

clone size: NA
V gene: TRBV24-1
J gene: TRBJ2-3
D gene: NA
CDR3 DNA: TGTGCCACCAGTGAGGCAGAGATAATTAGCACAGATACGCAGTATTTT
CDR3 protein: CATSEAEIISTDTQYF

clone size: few
V gene: TRBV20-1
J gene: TRBJ2-1
D gene: TRBD2
CDR3 DNA: TGCAGTGCTAGAGATCGAGCGGGAGCAGGCGAGCAGTTCTTC
CDR3 protein: CSARDRAGAGEQFF

clone size: few
V gene: TRBV7-9
J gene: TRBJ2-1
D gene: TRBD2
CDR3 DNA: TGTGCCAGCAGCTCAACTAGCGGGGGAAGCTCCTACAATGAGCAGTTCTTC
CDR3 protein: CASSSTSGGSSYNEQFF

clone size: few
V gene: TRBV7-9
J gene: TRBJ1-2
D gene: TRBD1
CDR3 DNA: TGTGCCAGCAGCTCGACAGGGAGTGGCTATGGCTACACCTTC
CDR3 protein: CASSSTGSGYGYTF

clone size: NA
V gene: TRBV20-1
J gene: TRBJ2-2
D gene: TRBD1
CDR3 DNA: TGCAGTGCTAGATTTCCGGGACAGGGTTTTGCCGGGGAGCTGTTTTTT
CDR3 protein: CSARFPGQGFAGELFF

clone size: NA
V gene: TRBV27
J gene: TRBJ2-7
D gene: NA
CDR3 DNA: TGTGCCAGCAGACCCGGACAATCCAGCTCCTACGAGCAGTACTTC
CDR3 protein: CASRPGQSSSYEQYF

clone size: many
V gene: TRBV12-3/TRBV12-4
J gene: TRBJ2-7
D gene: NA
CDR3 DNA: TGTGCCAGCAGTTTCTCTGGTTCAATCTACGAGCAGTACTTC
CDR3 protein: CASSFSGSIYEQYF

clone size: few
V gene: TRBV3-1
J gene: TRBJ2-3
D gene: NA
CDR3 DNA: TGTGCCAGCAGCCAATCCCCGATCGGGGTTCGGGGCACAGATACGCAGTATTTT
CDR3 protein: CASSQSPIGVRGTDTQYF

clone size: NA
V gene: TRBV7-4
J gene: TRBJ1-2
D gene: NA
CDR3 DNA: TGTGCCAGCAGCTTAGGAAGGCCTGATGGCTACACCTTC
CDR3 protein: CASSLGRPDGYTF

clone size: NA
V gene: TRBV5-6
J gene: TRBJ2-1
D gene: NA
CDR3 DNA: TGTGCCAGCAGCTTGGGGGGCGGGGGCCATGAGCAGTTCTTC
CDR3 protein: CASSLGGGGHEQFF

clone size: few
V gene: TRBV11-1
J gene: TRBJ2-7
D gene: NA
CDR3 DNA: TGTGCCAGCAGCTTAGCGTGGTCAGTGTACAGGGAGCACCCCCCCTACGAGCAGTACTTC
CDR3 protein: CASSLAWSVYREHPPYEQYF

clone size: few
V gene: TRBV4-1
J gene: TRBJ1-1
D gene: NA
CDR3 DNA: TGCGCCAGCAGCCTCTTTGGGATAAACACTGAAGCTTTCTTT
CDR3 protein: CASSLFGINTEAFF

clone size: few
V gene: TRBV29-1
J gene: TRBJ2-7
D gene: NA
CDR3 DNA: TGCAGCGTTGAAGATTCTCCTTTCGAGCAGTACTTC
CDR3 protein: CSVEDSPFEQYF

clone size: many
V gene: TRBV7-9
J gene: TRBJ2-3
D gene: NA
CDR3 DNA: TGTGCCAGCAGCCCGGGCGGGGCAGATACGCAGTATTTT
CDR3 protein: CASSPGGADTQYF

clone size: NA
V gene: TRBV28
J gene: TRBJ2-7
D gene: TRBD1
CDR3 DNA: TGTGCCAGCAGTTCCGGGACAGGGGCTTGGGAGCAGTACTTC
CDR3 protein: CASSSGTGAWEQYF

clone size: few
V gene: TRBV20-1
J gene: TRBJ2-2
D gene: NA
CDR3 DNA: TGCAGTGCTAGAGATGGTTTCGGTCCCGGGGAGCTGTTTTTT
CDR3 protein: CSARDGFGPGELFF

clone size: few
V gene: TRBV7-6
J gene: TRBJ2-7
D gene: TRBD2
CDR3 DNA: TGTGCCAGCAGCTTGGGGCTAGCGGGCATTAACCTCCACGAGCAGTACTTC
CDR3 protein: CASSLGLAGINLHEQYF

clone size: many
V gene: TRBV2
J gene: TRBJ1-5
D gene: NA
CDR3 DNA: TGTGCCAGCACTGAAGCCCGTGGCAGCAATCAGCCCCAGCATTTT
CDR3 protein: CASTEARGSNQPQHF

clone size: few
V gene: TRBV11-2
J gene: TRBJ2-2
D gene: TRBD2
CDR3 DNA: TGTGCCAGCAGCTTCAAGGGCGGGAGGTATAACGGGGAGCTGTTTTTT
CDR3 protein: CASSFKGGRYNGELFF

clone size: NA
V gene: TRBV6-5
J gene: TRBJ2-7
D gene: NA
CDR3 DNA: TGTGCCAGCAGTTATGGGTCGGGAATCCACGAGCAGTACTTC
CDR3 protein: CASSYGSGIHEQYF

clone size: few
V gene: TRBV18
J gene: TRBJ1-1
D gene: TRBD1
CDR3 DNA: TGTGCCAGCACCCACAGGGGGCGAGGGACTGAAGCTTTCTTT
CDR3 protein: CASTHRGRGTEAFF

clone size: many
V gene: TRBV4-1
J gene: TRBJ2-7
D gene: NA
CDR3 DNA: TGCGCCAGCAGCCACCGGCTTTTTCGGGAGCAGTACTTC
CDR3 protein: CASSHRLFREQYF

clone size: NA
V gene: TRBV7-9
J gene: TRBJ2-7
D gene: NA
CDR3 DNA: TGTGCCAGCAGCATACGAGACTACGAGCAGTACTTC
CDR3 protein: CASSIRDYEQYF

clone size: many
V gene: TRBV29-1
J gene: TRBJ2-2
D gene: TRBD2
CDR3 DNA: TGCAGCGTTACTAGCGGGGGGCAGAACACCGGGGAGCTGTTTTTT
CDR3 protein: CSVTSGGQNTGELFF

clone size: few
V gene: TRBV28
J gene: TRBJ2-1
D gene: NA
CDR3 DNA: TGTGCCAGCAGGCCCCGATATGACGATCCGCAGTTCTTC
CDR3 protein: CASRPRYDDPQFF

clone size: NA
V gene: TRBV4-1
J gene: TRBJ1-2
D gene: NA
CDR3 DNA: TGCGCCAGCAGCCCAGTTGGGGGAGCTAACTATGGCTACACCTTC
CDR3 protein: CASSPVGGANYGYTF

clone size: many
V gene: TRBV4-1
J gene: TRBJ1-3
D gene: NA
CDR3 DNA: TGCGCCAGCAGCCAAGGCCCAGGGACGAGCTCTGGAAACACCATATATTTT
CDR3 protein: CASSQGPGTSSGNTIYF

clone size: NA
V gene: TRBV3-1
J gene: TRBJ2-2
D gene: TRBD2
CDR3 DNA: TGTGCCAGCAGCCAAGATGGCTTTAGCGGGCTAAACACCGGGGAGCTGTTTTTT
CDR3 protein: CASSQDGFSGLNTGELFF

clone size: NA
V gene: TRBV15
J gene: TRBJ2-1
D gene: NA
CDR3 DNA: TGTGCCACCAGCAGAGATGAGTCAAATGAGCAGTTCTTC
CDR3 protein: CATSRDESNEQFF

clone size: many
V gene: TRBV12-3/TRBV12-4
J gene: TRBJ1-1
D gene: NA
CDR3 DNA: TGTGCCAGCAGTTTGACTTTGAACACTGAAGCTTTCTTT
CDR3 protein: CASSLTLNTEAFF

clone size: few
V gene: TRBV12-5
J gene: TRBJ2-5
D gene: NA
CDR3 DNA: TGTGCTAGTGGTTTACCTAGCTTGGAGACCCAGTACTTC
CDR3 protein: CASGLPSLETQYF

clone size: many
V gene: TRBV12-3/TRBV12-4
J gene: TRBJ1-4
D gene: NA
CDR3 DNA: TGTGCCAGCAGTCTACAGGGTTATGAAAAACTGTTTTTT
CDR3 protein: CASSLQGYEKLFF

clone size: NA
V gene: TRBV7-7
J gene: TRBJ2-1
D gene: NA
CDR3 DNA: TGTGCCAGCAGCCTACAAGTGTTGGACAATGAGCAGTTCTTC
CDR3 protein: CASSLQVLDNEQFF

clone size: NA
V gene: TRBV5-5
J gene: TRBJ2-5
D gene: NA
CDR3 DNA: TGTGCCAGCAGCTTGGGTATAGGGTCCGATGCCCAACAAGAGACCCAGTACTTC
CDR3 protein: CASSLGIGSDAQQETQYF

clone size: few
V gene: TRBV4-1
J gene: TRBJ2-3
D gene: NA
CDR3 DNA: TGCGCCAGCAGCCAGTCCTACCCTGGCACAGATACGCAGTATTTT
CDR3 protein: CASSQSYPGTDTQYF

clone size: NA
V gene: TRBV6-5
J gene: TRBJ2-5
D gene: TRBD2
CDR3 DNA: TGTGCCAGCAGTTATCACGGACTAGTAGAGACCCAGTACTTC
CDR3 protein: CASSYHGLVETQYF

clone size: NA
V gene: TRBV11-2
J gene: TRBJ2-2
D gene: NA
CDR3 DNA: TGTGCCAGCACCCCCCGCGGTGAGCTGAACACCGGGGAGCTGTTTTTT
CDR3 protein: CASTPRGELNTGELFF

clone size: NA
V gene: TRBV7-9
J gene: TRBJ2-1
D gene: TRBD2
CDR3 DNA: TGTGCCATATCTTTGGGATTAGGGACTAGCGAGAATGAGCAGTTCTTC
CDR3 protein: CAISLGLGTSENEQFF

clone size: few
V gene: TRBV28
J gene: TRBJ2-5
D gene: NA
CDR3 DNA: TGTGCCAGCAGTTTACCAGGGAGGGAGACCCAGTACTTC
CDR3 protein: CASSLPGRETQYF

clone size: many
V gene: TRBV10-3
J gene: TRBJ2-1
D gene: TRBD1
CDR3 DNA: TGTGCCATCAGTGAGTCGATGACAGGGGGTTACAATGAGCAGTTCTTC
CDR3 protein: CAISESMTGGYNEQFF

clone size: few
V gene: TRBV7-8
J gene: TRBJ2-7
D gene: NA
CDR3 DNA: TGTGCCAGCAGCTTAGGGTCAGGGGCCCCGAACGAGCAGTACTTC
CDR3 protein: CASSLGSGAPNEQYF

clone size: few
V gene: TRBV7-8
J gene: TRBJ2-5
D gene: TRBD2
CDR3 DNA: TGTGCCAGCAGCTTAGTCCGGACTAGCGGATACATTCAAGAGACCCAGTACTTC
CDR3 protein: CASSLVRTSGYIQETQYF

clone size: few
V gene: TRBV20-1
J gene: TRBJ2-5
D gene: NA
CDR3 DNA: TGCAGTGCTAGGCAAGGGTACCAAGAGACCCAGTACTTC
CDR3 protein: CSARQGYQETQYF

clone size: NA
V gene: TRBV9
J gene: TRBJ2-3
D gene: TRBD2
CDR3 DNA: TGTGCCAGCAGCGTCGACGGGAGGTCCACAGATACGCAGTATTTT
CDR3 protein: CASSVDGRSTDTQYF

clone size: many
V gene: TRBV7-9
J gene: TRBJ2-1
D gene: NA
CDR3 DNA: TGTGCCAGCAGCTTAGCGAGCAATGAGCAGTTCTTC
CDR3 protein: CASSLASNEQFF

clone size: NA
V gene: TRBV6-2/TRBV6-3
J gene: TRBJ2-1
D gene: TRBD2
CDR3 DNA: TGTGCCAGCGGGACTAGCGACTACAATGAGCAGTTCTTC
CDR3 protein: CASGTSDYNEQFF

clone size: few
V gene: TRBV27
J gene: TRBJ1-2
D gene: NA
CDR3 DNA: TGTGCCAGCAGCGACGGCACACCCTATGGCTACACCTTC
CDR3 protein: CASSDGTPYGYTF

clone size: NA
V gene: TRBV29-1
J gene: TRBJ1-2
D gene: NA
CDR3 DNA: TGCAGCGTTGAAGGAGGGAGGGACTATGGCTACACCTTC
CDR3 protein: CSVEGGRDYGYTF

clone size: few
V gene: TRBV28
J gene: TRBJ2-7
D gene: NA
CDR3 DNA: TGTGCCAGCAAGGCGGGAGAGCAGTACTTC
CDR3 protein: CASKAGEQYF

clone size: NA
V gene: TRBV15
J gene: TRBJ2-2
D gene: TRBD1
CDR3 DNA: TGTGCCACCAGCAGACCCCGGGACAGGGCTGACACCGGGGAGCTGTTTTTT
CDR3 protein: CATSRPRDRADTGELFF

clone size: many
V gene: TRBV20-1
J gene: TRBJ1-5
D gene: TRBD1
CDR3 DNA: TGCAGTGCTAGAGAACCAGGACAGGAGTACCAGCCCCAGCATTTT
CDR3 protein: CSAREPGQEYQPQHF

clone size: NA
V gene: TRBV24-1
J gene: TRBJ2-5
D gene: TRBD2
CDR3 DNA: TGTGCCACCAGCCCCGGGGCTAGCGGAGGACAAGAGACCCAGTACTTC
CDR3 protein: CATSPGASGGQETQYF

clone size: NA
V gene: TRBV6-1
J gene: TRBJ2-6
D gene: NA
CDR3 DNA: TGTGCCAGCAAAACAGGGAGCTCTGGGGCCAACGTCCTGACTTTC
CDR3 protein: CASKTGSSGANVLTF

clone size: few
V gene: TRBV7-8
J gene: TRBJ2-2
D gene: TRBD2
CDR3 DNA: TGTGCCAGTACTCGGGTAGCGGGAGACACCGGGGAGCTGTTTTTT
CDR3 protein: CASTRVAGDTGELFF

clone size: many
V gene: TRBV6-4
J gene: TRBJ2-1
D gene: TRBD2
CDR3 DNA: TGTGCCAGCAGTGACGAAGGGGAGGGCGATGAGCAGTTCTTC
CDR3 protein: CASSDEGEGDEQFF